Below are 11 T cell receptor beta chains sequenced from a single sample in a study of post-analysis software for immune sequencing data. Points from the study as a whole: Patients used about five TRBV segments, including TRBV5-6, TRBV5-1 and TRBV20-1, more often than controls.

For these TCRs, the target antigens are not known. The TCR beta cDNA libraries carried unique molecular identifiers. Via MiXCR, TCRdb re-called the PCR reads, giving one row per CDR3 protein. There are roughly 400,000 distinct CDR3 sequences in the sample; 39% occur only once, and 6.5% to 8% lies in the top ten. Material for sequencing was blood. The receptors come from a girl aged 2 to 10 with multiple sclerosis.

This clonotype came up a few times. The rearrangement joins TRBV14 to TRBJ1-2; D unresolved. V lost 1 base to trimming and J lost 5 bases, with 5 bases between them. This CDR3 is built from 12 residues. From germline, CDR1 is SGHDN and CDR2 FVKESK. In DNA, the CDR3 is TGTGCCAGCAGCCAAGGTGGTTATGGCTACACCTTC. As protein: CASSQGGYGYTF.

The CDR3 region is CASSLALGGRETQYF. DNA for the CDR3: TGTGCCAGCAGTCTTGCTCTAGGCGGGAGAGAGACCCAGTACTTC. The chain carries TRBV28 and TRBJ2-5, with TRBD2 matching 7 bases. In germline, CDR1 is MDHEN, CDR2 SYDVKM. This CDR3 spans 15 amino acids. The trim removed 5 bases at V and 4 bases at J, leaving 10 bases unmatched.

The V gene is TRBV6-1, the J gene TRBJ1-4; D not certain. Trimming removed 6 bases at V and 8 bases at J, with 16 bases between. CDR3 length: 14 amino acids. Germline assignment: CDR1 MNHNS and CDR2 SASEGT. In nucleotides, the CDR3 is TGTGCCAGCAGGGAGTGGGCGAGTGACGAAAAACTGTTTTTT. Translation: CASREWASDEKLFF.

The rearrangement joins TRBV30 to TRBJ1-5; TRBD1 matches at 7 bases. Germline V gene lookup returns CDR1 GTSNPN and CDR2 SVGIG (reference sequence). The V segment lost 1 base and the J segment 4 bases; nucleotides outside the gene matches: 4. The CDR3 runs 14 residues. CDR3 DNA sequence: TGTGCCTGGAGTGAACAGGGGAGGAATCAGCCCCAGCATTTT. It encodes CAWSEQGRNQPQHF.

CDR3 region: CASSRTSGRTDTQYF. Here the CDR3 DNA reads TGTGCCAGCAGCCGTACTAGCGGGAGGACAGATACGCAGTATTTT. The V and J genes are TRBV7-2 and TRBJ2-3; 12 nucleotides match TRBD2. CDR1 and CDR2 from the germline V gene are SGHTA and FQGNSA. CDR3 length: 15 amino acids. The V and J ends lost 5 bases and 3 bases, in that order; junction bases with no gene match: 3.

The CDR3 DNA follows: TGTGCCAGCAGTTTAGGGCTAGCGGGATACGATGAGCAGTTCTTC. It codes for CASSLGLAGYDEQFF. This chain links TRBV27 with TRBJ2-1; 9 nucleotides agree with TRBD2. CDR3 length equals 15 residues. From germline, CDR1 is MNHEY and CDR2 SMNVEV (reference sequence). V was clipped by 2 bases and J by 8 bases; unmatched bases: 7.

The rearrangement joins TRBV20-1 to TRBJ1-2, with 7 positions matching TRBD1. Germline values: CDR1 DFQATT, CDR2 SNEGSKA (reference sequence). The CDR3 loop spans 12 amino acids. With 3 bases clipped from V and 4 bases from J, the junction kept 2 bases outside the gene matches. CDR3 amino acids: CSASYRGYGYTF. The CDR3 region has the DNA TGCAGTGCTAGCTACAGGGGCTATGGCTACACCTTC.

The chain combines TRBV5-1 with TRBJ2-5; D unclear. TRBJ2-7 explains the end of the DNA better; the J call may be wrong. Germline assignment: CDR1 SGHRS and CDR2 YFSETQ. The CDR3 contains 13 residues. CDR3 DNA sequence: TGCGCCAGCAGCTTGGGGATGTCATACGAGCAGTACTTC. Its protein product is CASSLGMSYEQYF.

The J gene is TRBJ1-1, the V gene TRBV7-2; 9 nucleotides align to TRBD1. After removal of 1 base from V and 0 bases from J, the junction contained 15 bases not matched to a gene. This CDR3 has 20 residues. Germline CDR1 is SGHTA and CDR2 is FQGNSA. The CDR3 loop is CASSLGPLGTGLAMNTEAFF. In nucleotides, the CDR3 is TGTGCCAGCAGCTTAGGGCCGCTTGGGACAGGGCTTGCGATGAACACTGAAGCTTTCTTT. The variable domain in full, with the rest retrieved from reference TRBV7-2 and TRBJ1-1, is GAGVSQSPSNKVTEKGKDVELRCDPISGHTALYWYRQSLGQGLEFLIYFQGNSAPDKSGLPSDRFSAERTGGSVSTLTIQRTQQEDSAVYLCASSLGPLGTGLAMNTEAFFGQGTRLTVV.

This clonotype was counted a few times. V usage is TRBV7-9 and J usage is TRBJ1-1; possibly TRBD1 for D (6 bases). The CDR3 contains 15 residues. The germline V gene encodes CDR1 SEHNR and CDR2 FQNEAQ (reference sequence). Trimming removed 0 bases from V and 8 bases from J, with 16 bases in between. The CDR3 protein is CASSLAIGTLVEAFF. The CDR3 DNA reads TGTGCCAGCAGCTTAGCGATAGGGACACTCGTGGAAGCTTTCTTT.

The chain combines TRBV4-2 with TRBJ2-7, with TRBD2 identical over 11 bases. In germline, CDR1 is LGHNA, CDR2 YNFKEQ. This CDR3 contains 18 residues. The V segment lost 0 bases and the J segment 0 bases; nucleotides outside the gene matches: 7. CDR3 coding DNA: TGTGCCAGCAGCCAAGACTCGACTAGCGGGGTGGGCTCCTACGAGCAGTACTTC. It encodes CASSQDSTSGVGSYEQYF.